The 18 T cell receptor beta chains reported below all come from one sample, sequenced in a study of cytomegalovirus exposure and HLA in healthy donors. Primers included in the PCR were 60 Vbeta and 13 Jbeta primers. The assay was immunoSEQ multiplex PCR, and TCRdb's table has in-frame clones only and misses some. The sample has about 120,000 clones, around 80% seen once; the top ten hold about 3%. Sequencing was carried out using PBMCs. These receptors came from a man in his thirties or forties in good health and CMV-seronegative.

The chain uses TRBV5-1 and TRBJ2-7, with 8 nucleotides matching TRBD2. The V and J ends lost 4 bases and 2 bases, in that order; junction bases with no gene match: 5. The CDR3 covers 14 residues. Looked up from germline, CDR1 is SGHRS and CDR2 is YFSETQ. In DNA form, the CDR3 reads TGCGCCAGCAGCCTCAGCGGGAGTCCCTACGAGCAGTACTTC. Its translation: CASSLSGSPYEQYF.

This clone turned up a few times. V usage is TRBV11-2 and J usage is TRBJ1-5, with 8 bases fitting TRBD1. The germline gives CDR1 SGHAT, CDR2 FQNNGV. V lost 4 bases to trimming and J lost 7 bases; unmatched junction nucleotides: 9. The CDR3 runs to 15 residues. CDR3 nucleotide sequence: TGTGCCAGCAGCTCAGACAGGGGACAAGGCCAGCCCCAGCATTTT. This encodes CASSSDRGQGQPQHF.

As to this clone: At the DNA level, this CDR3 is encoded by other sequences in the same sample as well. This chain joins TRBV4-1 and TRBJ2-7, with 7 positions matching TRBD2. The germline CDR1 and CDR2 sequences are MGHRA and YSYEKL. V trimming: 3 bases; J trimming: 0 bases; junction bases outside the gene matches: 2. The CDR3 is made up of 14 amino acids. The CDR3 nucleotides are TGCGCCAGCAGCCAGCGGGGGAGCTCCTACGAGCAGTACTTC. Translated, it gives CASSQRGSSYEQYF.

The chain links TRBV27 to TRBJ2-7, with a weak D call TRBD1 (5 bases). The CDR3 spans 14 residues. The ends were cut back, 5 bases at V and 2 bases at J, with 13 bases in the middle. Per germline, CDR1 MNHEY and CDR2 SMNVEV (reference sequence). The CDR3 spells CASSRGLLTYEQYF. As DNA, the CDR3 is TGTGCCAGCAGTAGGGGCCTCCTTACCTACGAGCAGTACTTC.

The CDR3 region has the DNA TGTGCCAGCAGTTGGACAGGGGGGACCTACGAGCAGTACTTC. Protein sequence: CASSWTGGTYEQYF. The rearrangement uses TRBV6-5 and TRBJ2-7; TRBD1 matches at 10 bases. The germline V gene encodes CDR1 MNHEY and CDR2 SVGAGI. The CDR3 is 14 amino acids. The J segment lost 2 bases and the V segment lost 4 bases, leaving 2 bases of the junction unmatched.

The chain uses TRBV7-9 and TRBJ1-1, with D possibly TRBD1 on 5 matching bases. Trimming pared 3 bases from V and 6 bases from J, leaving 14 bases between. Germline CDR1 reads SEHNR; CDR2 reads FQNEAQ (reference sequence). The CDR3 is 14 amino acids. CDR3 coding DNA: TGTGCCAGCAGCTTTTCCGCTGGGGCCGCTGAAGCTTTCTTT. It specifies CASSFSAGAAEAFF.

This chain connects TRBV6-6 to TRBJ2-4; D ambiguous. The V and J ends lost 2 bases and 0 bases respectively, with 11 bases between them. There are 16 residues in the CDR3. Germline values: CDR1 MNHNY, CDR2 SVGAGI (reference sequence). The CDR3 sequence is CASSYPRGIAKNIQYF. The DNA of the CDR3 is TGTGCCAGCAGTTACCCGCGCGGAATAGCCAAAAACATTCAGTACTTC.

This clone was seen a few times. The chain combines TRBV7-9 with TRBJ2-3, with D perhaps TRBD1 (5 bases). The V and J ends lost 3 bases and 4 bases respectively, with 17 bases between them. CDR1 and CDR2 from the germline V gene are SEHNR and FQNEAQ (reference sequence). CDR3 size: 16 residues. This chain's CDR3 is CASSLGGAQGPDTQYF. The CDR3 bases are TGTGCCAGCAGCTTGGGCGGAGCCCAGGGCCCAGATACGCAGTATTTT.

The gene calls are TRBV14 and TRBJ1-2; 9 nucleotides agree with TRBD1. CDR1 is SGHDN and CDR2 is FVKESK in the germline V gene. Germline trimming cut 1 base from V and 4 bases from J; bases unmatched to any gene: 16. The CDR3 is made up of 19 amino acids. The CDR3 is CASSQGPGQGPRRGYGYTF. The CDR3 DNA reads TGTGCCAGCAGCCAAGGTCCAGGACAGGGGCCCCGGAGGGGCTATGGCTACACCTTC.

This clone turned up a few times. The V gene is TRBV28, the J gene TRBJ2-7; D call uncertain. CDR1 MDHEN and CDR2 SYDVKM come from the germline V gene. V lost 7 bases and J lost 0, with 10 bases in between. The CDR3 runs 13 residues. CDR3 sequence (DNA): TGTGCCAGCAATCGCAGGATCTCCTACGAGCAGTACTTC. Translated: CASNRRISYEQYF.

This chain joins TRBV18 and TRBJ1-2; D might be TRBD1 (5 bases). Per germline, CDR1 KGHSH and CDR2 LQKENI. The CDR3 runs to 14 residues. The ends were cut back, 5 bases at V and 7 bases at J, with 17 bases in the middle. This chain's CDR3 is CASSADNGRVGYTF. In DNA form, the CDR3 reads TGTGCCAGCTCAGCGGACAATGGCCGAGTTGGCTACACCTTC.

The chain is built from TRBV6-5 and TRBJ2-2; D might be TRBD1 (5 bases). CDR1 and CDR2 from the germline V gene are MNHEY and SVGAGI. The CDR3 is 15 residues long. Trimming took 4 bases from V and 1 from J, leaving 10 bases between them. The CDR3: CASSLAGQNTGELFF. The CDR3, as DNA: TGTGCCAGCAGTTTGGCCGGACAGAACACCGGGGAGCTGTTTTTT.

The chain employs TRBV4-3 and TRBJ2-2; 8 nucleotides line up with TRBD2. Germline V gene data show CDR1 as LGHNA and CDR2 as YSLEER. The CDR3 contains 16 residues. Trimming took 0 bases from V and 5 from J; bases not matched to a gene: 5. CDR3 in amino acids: CASSQDPSGGTGELFF. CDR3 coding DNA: TGCGCCAGCAGCCAAGATCCCAGCGGGGGAACCGGGGAGCTGTTTTTT.

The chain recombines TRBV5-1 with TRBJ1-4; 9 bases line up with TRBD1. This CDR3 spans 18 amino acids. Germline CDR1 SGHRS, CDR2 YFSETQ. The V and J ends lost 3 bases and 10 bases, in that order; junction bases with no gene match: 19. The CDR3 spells CASSSSKGGGTGQRKLFF. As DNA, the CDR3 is TGCGCCAGCAGCTCCTCAAAGGGAGGGGGGACAGGGCAAAGAAAACTGTTTTTT.

The DNA of the CDR3 is TGTGCCAGTAGTACCCCCGGCGGGGGAAGCGAGCAGTACTTC. This encodes CASSTPGGGSEQYF. V gene TRBV19 combines with J gene TRBJ2-7; 7 bases match TRBD2. J was trimmed by 6 bases and V by 4 bases; bases with no gene match: 9. The CDR3 is 14 amino acids. Germline V gives CDR1 LNHDA, CDR2 SQIVND (reference sequence).

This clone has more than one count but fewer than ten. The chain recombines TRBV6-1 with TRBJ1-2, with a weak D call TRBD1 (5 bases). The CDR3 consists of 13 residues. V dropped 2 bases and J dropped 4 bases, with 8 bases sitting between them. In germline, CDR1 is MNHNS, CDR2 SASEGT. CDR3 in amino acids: CASSEQGRYGYTF. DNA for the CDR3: TGTGCCAGCAGTGAACAGGGTCGCTATGGCTACACCTTC.

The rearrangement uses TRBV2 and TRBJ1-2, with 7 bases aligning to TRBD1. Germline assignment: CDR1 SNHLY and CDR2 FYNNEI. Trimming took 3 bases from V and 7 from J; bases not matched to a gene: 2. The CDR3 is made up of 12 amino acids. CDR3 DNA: TGTGCCAGCAGTGACAGGGGGGCTGGCTACACCTTC. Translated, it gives CASSDRGAGYTF. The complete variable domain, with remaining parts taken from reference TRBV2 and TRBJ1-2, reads EPEVTQTPSHQVTQMGQEVILRCVPISNHLYFYWYRQILGQKVEFLVSFYNNEISEKSEIFDDQFSVERPDGSNFTLKIRSTKLEDSAMYFCASSDRGAGYTFGSGTRLTVV.

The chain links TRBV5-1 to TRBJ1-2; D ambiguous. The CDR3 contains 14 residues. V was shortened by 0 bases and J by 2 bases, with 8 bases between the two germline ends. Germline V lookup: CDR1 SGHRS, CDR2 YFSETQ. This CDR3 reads CASSLAHTNYGYTF. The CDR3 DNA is TGCGCCAGCAGCTTGGCTCACACCAACTATGGCTACACCTTC.